The TCR beta chain described here comes from a study of blood T cell repertoires in COVID-19 (TCRdb year 2020). About the study as a whole: The collaborator samples originated in the United States, Italy and Spain and spanned the acute and convalescent phases of COVID-19. The material from the prospective study consisted of cDNA or gDNA derived from T cells, B-cell-depleted T cells, or PBMCs. The dataset comprised deeply sampled blood TCRbeta repertoires from subjects exposed to, actively infected with, or recovered from COVID-19. The repertoires were released in a freely available public database intended as a resource for research on the immune response to SARS-CoV-2. Samples came from the ongoing ImmuneRACE study (first 160 participants) plus 1,254 subjects from 6 global collaborators. A de-identified subject ID, COVID-19 status, age in years and sex were almost always included in the sample metadata. Where available, HLA class I and class II types were taken from metadata supplied by the sample provider and were not determined by assay-based typing.

Results the study describes overall, beyond this receptor: The amount of clinical and demographic metadata varied by source and participant and was provided uncurated.

The V end loses 4 bases and the J end loses 9 bases, and a stretch of 10 bases separates them. The CDR3 covers 11 residues, taking in both the cysteine and the phenylalanine. Solely the CDR3 DNA is kept, with 33 bases framed from the first base. According to the germline V gene, CDR1 reads MDHEN and CDR2 reads SYDVKM. Collaborating institutions collected whole blood in K2EDTA tubes following their own protocols. For TCRbeta analysis, collaborator samples were shipped as frozen whole blood, as isolated PBMCs, or as DNA extracted from either sample type. The immunoSEQ Assay, a bias-controlled multiplex PCR, was used to amplify TCRbeta CDR3 regions from genomic DNA. The authors processed their data as follows. Nucleated cell counts per sample were estimated from amplification of reference gene primers within the assay. To quantify the absolute abundance of each unique TCRbeta CDR3 rearrangement, sequence reads were collapsed and filtered. For each sample, productive Simpson clonality was calculated by taking the square root of Simpson's diversity index across productive rearrangements. TCRdb's version of the immuneACCESS table is confined to in-frame rearrangements and falls short of the full clone set. An unresolved V gene accounts for under half of the shortfall where checked; the remainder is of unknown origin. The V and J calls and the clone size are those of that table, but D and trimming were determined from the DNA. Recorded for this sample are 200,000 or so clones; 80% to 85% of them occurred a single time. The top ten hold 4.5% to 6.5% of the sample.

As concerns this clone: There is no known antigen for this receptor. The sample holds no much larger clone one base away, and base qualities are not on file.

The sequence joins TRBV28 to TRBJ2-7, with the D segment identity uncertain. Sample: peripheral blood. This clonotype was obtained from a woman aged 25-40 years with acute or convalescent COVID-19. CDR3 sequence: CASSSQYGQYF. The DNA is TGTGCCAGCAGTTCCCAGTATGGGCAGTACTTC.